The 3 T cell receptor beta chains given below trace back to one sample, sequenced in a study of T cells in Graves' hyperthyroidism and ophthalmopathy. Using RNA transcripts as the source, TCR beta CDR3 regions were amplified. In the first-round RT-PCR of the TCR CDR3, the HTBI primer set was used. TCRdb itself ran the multiplex PCR reads through MiXCR, one entry per CDR3 protein. The profile shows around 560,000 distinct CDR3 sequences, 16% of them singletons. The sample was blood. Receptor source: a woman between 18 and 29 years old with Graves' hyperthyroidism.

V gene TRBV5-1 combines with J gene TRBJ2-3; 9 bases are shared with TRBD2. With 2 bases clipped from V and 0 bases from J, the junction kept 1 base outside the gene matches. This CDR3 spans 15 amino acids. The germline V gene has CDR1 SGHRS and CDR2 YFSETQ. CDR3 sequence reads: CASSFGLASTDTQYF. The CDR3 nucleotides are TGCGCCAGCAGCTTTGGACTAGCGAGCACAGATACGCAGTATTTT.

V and J are TRBV5-5 and TRBJ1-1; 7 bases line up with TRBD1. This CDR3 has 14 amino acids. CDR1 and CDR2 (germline): SGHKS, YYEKEE (reference sequence). Trimming cost V 4 bases and J 7 bases; bases outside gene matches: 10. CDR3: CASSHNDRVGEAFF. In nucleotides, the CDR3 is TGTGCCAGCAGCCACAACGACAGGGTGGGTGAAGCTTTCTTT.

This clonotype was detected a few times. The chain uses TRBV5-8 and TRBJ2-3; TRBD2 matches at 8 bases. The CDR3 extends over 16 amino acids. Per germline, CDR1 SGHTS and CDR2 YDEGEE. J lost 1 base, V lost 2 bases, and 6 bases had no gene match. DNA for the CDR3: TGTGCCAGCAGCTTTGGGACTAGTGTCGGCACAGATACGCAGTATTTT. Its protein product is CASSFGTSVGTDTQYF.